A single sample is the source of the 21 T cell receptor beta chains below, sequenced in a study of blood T cell repertoires in COVID-19. TCRdb's copy holds only in-frame clones and misses some; the assay was immunoSEQ multiplex PCR. The table shows almost 100,000 clones, with approximately 86% occurring only once. Sequencing was done on a sample of peripheral blood. The source is a man aged 45 to 65 with acute or convalescent COVID-19.

Here the CDR3 reads CASRPGQGRDGYTF. CDR3 in DNA: TGTGCCAGCAGGCCGGGACAGGGGAGGGATGGCTACACCTTC. The V and J genes are TRBV27 and TRBJ1-2, with 10 bases fitting TRBD1. Germline CDR1 MNHEY, CDR2 SMNVEV (reference sequence). The CDR3 has 14 amino acids. With V trimmed by 6 bases and J by 6 bases, 7 bases remained unmatched.

The chain recombines TRBV28 with TRBJ1-4, with D possibly being TRBD1 (5 bases). The CDR3 consists of 14 residues. The V gene lost 8 bases and the J gene lost 4 bases, with 14 bases spanning the gap. Germline CDR1 is MDHEN and CDR2 is SYDVKM. The CDR3 sequence is CASGRRQNNEKLFF. DNA of the CDR3: TGTGCCAGCGGCCGGAGACAGAATAATGAAAAACTGTTTTTT.

The rearrangement uses TRBV5-4 and TRBJ2-1, with unresolved D. Germline-derived CDR1 and CDR2 are SGHNT and YYREEE (reference sequence). The CDR3 runs to 18 residues. V was clipped by 4 bases and J by 1 base, with 21 bases between them. This CDR3 reads CASSLTQLLLTSYNEQFF. The CDR3 coding sequence is TGTGCCAGCAGCCTGACACAGCTCCTACTTACTTCCTACAATGAGCAGTTCTTC.

This clone was picked up one time. As DNA, the CDR3 is TGTGCCAGCAGCTTAAGCGGCGGTTTCACAGATACGCAGTATTTT. Translation gives CASSLSGGFTDTQYF. V gene TRBV7-8 combines with J gene TRBJ2-3; D possibly corresponds to TRBD2 (5 bases). Trimming took off 2 bases at V and 2 bases at J, with 11 bases between the two ends. The CDR3 spans 15 residues. The germline V gene has CDR1 SGHVS and CDR2 FQNEAQ.

This clone was detected once. This chain links TRBV9 with TRBJ2-7, with TRBD1 as a possible D gene (7 bases). The germline V gene encodes CDR1 SGDLS and CDR2 YYNGEE. V lost 9 bases to trimming and J lost 9 bases, with 22 bases between them. CDR3 length equals 13 residues. This chain's CDR3 is CATRGKGPGGQYF. The DNA of the CDR3 is TGTGCCACCCGGGGGAAGGGCCCAGGGGGGCAGTACTTC. The entire variable domain, with the rest obtained from reference TRBV9 and TRBJ2-7, is as follows: DSGVTQTPKHLITATGQRVTLRCSPRSGDLSVYWYQQSLDQGLQFLIQYYNGEERAKGNILERFSAQQFPDLHSELNLSSLELGDSALYFCATRGKGPGGQYFGPGTRLTVT.

The V call is TRBV7-8, the J call TRBJ1-2; D not certain. Germline-derived CDR1 and CDR2 are SGHVS and FQNEAQ. V shed 1 base and J shed 3 bases, with 15 bases lying between them. This CDR3 is built from 16 residues. CDR3 amino acids: CASSLDTTPGDYGYTF. As DNA, the CDR3 is TGTGCCAGCAGCTTAGATACGACTCCCGGGGACTATGGCTACACCTTC.

V and J are TRBV19 and TRBJ1-2, with 10 bases matching TRBD1. The germline V gene encodes CDR1 LNHDA and CDR2 SQIVND (reference sequence). Trimming cost V 3 bases and J 7 bases; bases outside gene matches: 2. The CDR3 totals 13 residues. The CDR3 DNA sequence: TGTGCCAGTAGTATCGGGACAGGGGTTGGCTACACCTTC. Protein: CASSIGTGVGYTF. Full variable domain (rest looked up from reference TRBV19 and TRBJ1-2): DGGITQSPKYLFRKEGQNVTLSCEQNLNHDAMYWYRQDPGQGLRLIYYSQIVNDFQKGDIAEGYSVSREKKESFPLTVTSAQKNPTAFYLCASSIGTGVGYTFGSGTRLTVV.

The rearrangement uses TRBV4-2 and TRBJ2-3; D perhaps matches TRBD2 (6 bases). Trimming left V 1 base short and J 6 bases short, with 11 bases between. This CDR3 has 14 amino acids. From germline, CDR1 is LGHNA and CDR2 YNFKEQ. The CDR3 reads CASSQGGGADTQYF. The CDR3 bases are TGTGCCAGCAGCCAAGGGGGCGGGGCGGATACGCAGTATTTT.

This chain links TRBV19 with TRBJ1-5; 9 bases fit TRBD1. The J segment lost 7 bases and the V segment lost 5 bases, leaving 9 bases of the junction unmatched. CDR3 size: 15 residues. CDR1 is LNHDA and CDR2 is SQIVND in the germline V gene (reference sequence). CDR3 region: CASSVATGGGQPQHF. The CDR3 DNA follows: TGTGCCAGTAGTGTAGCAACAGGGGGCGGGCAGCCCCAGCATTTT.

The V and J genes are TRBV11-3 and TRBJ1-1, with 9 nucleotides matching TRBD1. The junction had 3 bases not matched to a gene; V was cut back by 1 base and J by 12 bases. This CDR3 region has 12 residues. Germline CDR1 SGHNT, CDR2 YENEEA. DNA of the CDR3: TGTGCCAGCAGCTTAGGGGACAGGGCAACTTTCTTT. Translation gives CASSLGDRATFF.

J is TRBJ2-1 and V is TRBV9, with TRBD2 matching over 7 bases. CDR3 length: 13 residues. The V gene's germline CDR1 is SGDLS and CDR2 YYNGEE. Unmatched junction bases numbered 7, after V lost 0 bases and J lost 13 bases. Written as DNA, the CDR3 is TGTGCCAGCAGCGTAGCAAGCGGGGACCGTCAGTTCTTC. Its translation: CASSVASGDRQFF.

The J gene is TRBJ1-2, the V gene TRBV19, with D hard to call. Trimming left V 7 bases short and J 8 bases short, with 26 bases between. CDR1 is LNHDA, CDR2 SQIVND, per germline (reference sequence). This CDR3 has 16 residues. The CDR3 protein is CASTLGPLGRAQGYTF. The CDR3 DNA reads TGTGCCAGTACCTTAGGCCCCCTTGGGAGGGCGCAAGGCTACACCTTC.

This chain links TRBV18 with TRBJ2-2, with D perhaps TRBD1 (6 bases). Trimming stripped 4 bases from V and 1 base from J, with 7 bases between. The CDR3 spans 14 residues. The V gene's germline CDR1 is KGHSH and CDR2 LQKENI. The CDR3 nucleotides read TGTGCCAGCTCACGGGGACAGAACACCGGGGAGCTGTTTTTT. Its protein product is CASSRGQNTGELFF.

The CDR3: CASSSQVNTEAFF. CDR3 nucleotide sequence: TGTGCCAGCAGTTCTCAGGTTAACACTGAAGCTTTCTTT. This chain links TRBV12-3 or TRBV12-4 with TRBJ1-1; D unresolved. There are 13 residues in the CDR3. V gave up 4 bases and J gave up 2 bases, with 8 bases separating them.

The rearrangement joins TRBV11-2 to TRBJ1-1; D is possibly TRBD1 (6 bases). V was cut by 5 bases and J by 7 bases, with 11 bases left in between. Germline V gene data show CDR1 as SGHAT and CDR2 as FQNNGV. The CDR3 consists of 12 residues. The CDR3 spells CASSPTGSEAFF. The CDR3 DNA reads TGTGCCAGCAGCCCTACAGGGAGTGAAGCTTTCTTT.

This chain links TRBV29-1 with TRBJ2-5; 8 positions match TRBD1. The V and J ends lost 6 bases and 4 bases, in that order; junction bases with no gene match: 4. The germline gives CDR1 SQVTM, CDR2 ANQGSEA. There are 12 residues in the CDR3. In nucleotides, the CDR3 is TGCAGCGTGGGGACAGGTTCAGAGACCCAGTACTTC. Encoded protein: CSVGTGSETQYF. Looking up the rest from reference TRBV29-1 and TRBJ2-5 gives the full variable domain: SAVISQKPSRDICQRGTSLTIQCQVDSQVTMMFWYRQQPGQSLTLIATANQGSEATYESGFVIDKFPISRPNLTFSTLTVSNMSPEDSSIYLCSVGTGSETQYFGPGTRLLVL.

The V and J genes are TRBV6-5 and TRBJ1-2; D is perhaps TRBD1 (5 bases). V was trimmed by 0 bases and J by 3 bases, leaving 14 bases between them. This CDR3 has 16 amino acids. CDR1 MNHEY and CDR2 SVGAGI come from the germline V gene. CDR3 nucleotides: TGTGCCAGCAGTTACTCGGGGCACGGATCCCACTATGGCTACACCTTC. It encodes CASSYSGHGSHYGYTF.

This clone has only one observation. This sample includes further DNA sequences coding for the same CDR3. The genes are TRBV5-4 and TRBJ2-2, with D unresolved. The V gene's germline CDR1 is SGHNT and CDR2 YYREEE (reference sequence). The CDR3 runs 12 residues. V was pared by 5 bases and J by 2 bases, with 4 bases between. In DNA form, the CDR3 reads TGTGCCAGCAGTCCTAACACCGGGGAGCTGTTTTTT. Translated, it gives CASSPNTGELFF.

The genes are TRBV7-9 and TRBJ2-4; the D gene is possibly TRBD1 (7 bases). CDR1 SEHNR and CDR2 FQNEAQ come from the germline V gene (reference sequence). The CDR3 has 15 residues. Trimming removed 5 bases at V and 6 bases at J, with 17 bases between. DNA of the CDR3: TGTGCCAGCAGCCCGCAGGAGGGGGCCGTAAACATTCAGTACTTC. Amino acids: CASSPQEGAVNIQYF.

Only one count was recorded for this clone. The chain joins TRBV6-5 to TRBJ2-5, with 11 bases fitting TRBD1. This CDR3 region has 15 residues. Per germline, CDR1 MNHEY and CDR2 SVGAGI. V was clipped by 4 bases and J by 5 bases; unmatched bases: 6. CDR3 bases: TGTGCCAGCAGTTCCGGACAGGGGGCGCGTGAGACCCAGTACTTC. Translated, it gives CASSSGQGARETQYF.

The chain uses TRBV6-5 and TRBJ2-1, with a possible D match to TRBD2 (5 bases). V lost 2 bases and J 7 bases, leaving 9 bases between the germline ends. This CDR3 contains 13 residues. Per the germline V gene, CDR1 is MNHEY and CDR2 is SVGAGI. This CDR3 reads CASSYVGANEQFF. CDR3 DNA sequence: TGTGCCAGCAGTTACGTGGGAGCGAATGAGCAGTTCTTC.